This T cell receptor beta chain was captured by sequencing in a study of blood T cell repertoires in COVID-19. Overall study context: Samples came from the United States, Italy and Spain, spanning acute and convalescent COVID-19. PBMCs, B-cell-depleted T cells, or T cells were the source of the cDNA or gDNA that made up the material.

The V gene end was trimmed by 4 bases and the J gene end by 4 bases; junction bases not matched to a gene: 10. CDR3 length equals 15 residues. Germline CDR1 and CDR2: SEHNR and FQNEAQ (reference sequence). How the authors handled the data: Estimates of nucleated cell counts were drawn from the amplification of reference gene primers. The data were produced by immunoSEQ multiplex PCR, yet TCRdb's version contains in-frame clones alone and is incomplete. D and trimming come from the DNA, and the V and J calls and clone size come from that table. The sample lists approximately 31,000 clones; approximately 83% were seen once.

This TCR derives from a woman aged 60 to 75 with active COVID-19. The V and J genes are TRBV7-9 and TRBJ2-7, with 7 bases lining up with TRBD1. The sequencing input was peripheral blood. The CDR3 here is CASSSSGTVQYEQYF. Here the CDR3 DNA reads TGTGCCAGCAGCTCCTCCGGGACAGTTCAATACGAGCAGTACTTC.